The 3 T cell receptor beta chains below come from one sample, sequenced in a study of cytomegalovirus exposure and HLA in healthy donors. TCRdb's copy holds only in-frame clones and misses some; the assay was immunoSEQ multiplex PCR. The sample contains around 250,000 clones, almost 90% of which appear only once. Sequenced: PBMCs. Receptors originate from a woman aged 18-29 years in good health and CMV-seronegative.

The count of this clone is one. The rearrangement joins TRBV6-5 to TRBJ2-2; TRBD1 might be the D (6 bases). This CDR3 is built from 15 residues. V was pared by 5 bases and J by 0 bases, with 10 bases between. Per germline, CDR1 MNHEY and CDR2 SVGAGI. This CDR3 reads CASSPQGANTGELFF. The CDR3 DNA sequence: TGTGCCAGCAGTCCACAGGGAGCGAACACCGGGGAGCTGTTTTTT.

The chain has TRBV5-4 and TRBJ2-5, with 10 bases lining up with TRBD2. The CDR3 sequence is 16 residues long. J lost 0 bases, V lost 4 bases, and 6 bases had no gene match. In germline, CDR1 is SGHNT, CDR2 YYREEE (reference sequence). The CDR3 DNA sequence: TGTGCCAGCAGCGGGCAACTAGCGGGGTACCAAGAGACCCAGTACTTC. It yields the protein CASSGQLAGYQETQYF. Together with reference TRBV5-4 and TRBJ2-5, the CDR3 gives the full variable domain: ETGVTQSPTHLIKTRGQQVTLRCSSQSGHNTVSWYQQALGQGPQFIFQYYREEENGRGNFPPRFSGLQFPNYSSELNVNALELDDSALYLCASSGQLAGYQETQYFGPGTRLLVL.

CDR3 DNA sequence: TGTGCCACAGGGACAGGACAAGCTAACTATGGCTACACCTTC. Translating it yields CATGTGQANYGYTF. This sequence joins TRBV10-3 and TRBJ1-2, with 8 bases aligning to TRBD1. Germline V lookup: CDR1 ENHRY, CDR2 SYGVKD. The trim removed 10 bases at V and 0 bases at J, leaving 7 bases unmatched. This CDR3 has 14 amino acids.